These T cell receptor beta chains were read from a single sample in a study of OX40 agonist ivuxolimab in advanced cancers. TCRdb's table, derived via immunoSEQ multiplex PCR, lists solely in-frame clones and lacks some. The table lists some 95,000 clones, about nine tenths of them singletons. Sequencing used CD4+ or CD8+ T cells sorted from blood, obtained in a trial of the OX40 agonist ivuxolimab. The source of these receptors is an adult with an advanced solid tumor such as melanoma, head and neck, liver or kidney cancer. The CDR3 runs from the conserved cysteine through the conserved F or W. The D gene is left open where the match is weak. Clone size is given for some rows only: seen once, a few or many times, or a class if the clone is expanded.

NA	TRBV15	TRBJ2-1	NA	TGTGCCACCAGGCGGAGCTCCTACAATGAGCAGTTCTTC	CATRRSSYNEQFF
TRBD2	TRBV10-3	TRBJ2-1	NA	TGTGCCATCAGCTCGACTAGCGGGAGAAGGTCCTACAATGAGCAGTTCTTC	CAISSTSGRRSYNEQFF
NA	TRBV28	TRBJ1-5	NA	TGTGCCAGCAGTTCGGGATTCAATCAGCCCCAGCATTTT	CASSSGFNQPQHF
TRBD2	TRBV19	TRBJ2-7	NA	TGTGCCAGTAGCCCTCGCGGAGTAACGGGACTAAGTACCTACGAGCAGTACTTC	CASSPRGVTGLSTYEQYF
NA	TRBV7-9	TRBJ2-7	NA	TGTGCCAGCAGTTTTTCCGGGACTTCTACCTACGAGCAGTACTTC	CASSFSGTSTYEQYF
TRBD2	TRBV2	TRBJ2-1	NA	TGTGCCAGCAGTGGGACTAGCGGGACGCCGGATGAGCAGTTCTTC	CASSGTSGTPDEQFF
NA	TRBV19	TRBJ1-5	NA	TGTGCCAGTAGTCCCCTGGACAGTACCCAGCATTTT	CASSPLDSTQHF
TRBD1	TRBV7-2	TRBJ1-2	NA	TGTGCCAGCAGCTTAGCGGGCAGGGGGCCCGGCTATGGCTACACCTTC	CASSLAGRGPGYGYTF
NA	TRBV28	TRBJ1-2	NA	TGTGCCAGCAGCACCCCCCTCGGAGGTCGGAACTATGGCTACACCTTC	CASSTPLGGRNYGYTF
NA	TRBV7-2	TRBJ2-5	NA	TGTGCCAGCAGCTTTCGGGAGACCCAGTACTTC	CASSFRETQYF
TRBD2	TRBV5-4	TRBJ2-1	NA	TGTGCCAGCAGCCCACTAGCGGGAGAAGCGGGAAAACAGTTCTTC	CASSPLAGEAGKQFF
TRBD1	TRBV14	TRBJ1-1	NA	TGTGCCAGCAGCTTACGGGACAGGTCGGGGGACACTGAAGCTTTCTTT	CASSLRDRSGDTEAFF
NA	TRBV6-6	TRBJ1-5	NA	TGTGCCAGCACCCCGGACACATCCTATCAGCCCCAGCATTTT	CASTPDTSYQPQHF
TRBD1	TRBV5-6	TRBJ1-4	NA	TGTGCCAGCAGCTTGGACCTCGACAGGGGTGAAAAACTGTTTTTT	CASSLDLDRGEKLFF
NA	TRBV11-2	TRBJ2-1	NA	TGTGCCAGCAGCCATGGGCCGTCCGGTGAGCAGTTCTTC	CASSHGPSGEQFF
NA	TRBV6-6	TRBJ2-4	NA	TGTGCCAGCAGCCCCTTCTCGGGATGGGAAATGTACTTC	CASSPFSGWEMYF
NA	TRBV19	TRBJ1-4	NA	TGTGCCAGTAGTTTCCTGAGAGAAAAACTGTTTTTT	CASSFLREKLFF
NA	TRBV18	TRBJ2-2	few	TGTGCCAGCTCACCAAACAGGGCTAAGGACACCGGGGAGCTGTTTTTT	CASSPNRAKDTGELFF
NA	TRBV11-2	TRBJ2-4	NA	TGTGCCAGCAGCTTAGAAAGCGGGTTAGCGAACATTCAGTACTTC	CASSLESGLANIQYF
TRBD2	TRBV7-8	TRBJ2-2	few	TGTGCCAGCAGCTTAACGGGAACTAGCGGGCGGACCGGGGAGCTGTTTTTT	CASSLTGTSGRTGELFF
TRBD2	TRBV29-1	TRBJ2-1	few	TGCAGCCTCGGTGGCGGGAGCTTCGGTGAGCAGTTCTTC	CSLGGGSFGEQFF
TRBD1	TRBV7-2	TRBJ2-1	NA	TGTGCCAGCAGCATGGGACAGGGGGTTAGTGAGCAGTTCTTC	CASSMGQGVSEQFF
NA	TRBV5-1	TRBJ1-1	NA	TGCGCCAGCGGATACGCCGGGGGGCGGAGGACTGAAGCTTTCTTT	CASGYAGGRRTEAFF
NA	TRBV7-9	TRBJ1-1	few	TGTGCCAGCAGCTTACGGACCAACGGAGCTTTCTTT	CASSLRTNGAFF
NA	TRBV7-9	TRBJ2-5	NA	TGTGCCAGTAGACTCGTAAGTCCCCCGGAGACCCAGTACTTC	CASRLVSPPETQYF
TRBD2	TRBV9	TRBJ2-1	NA	TGTGCCAGCAGCGTAGGGCTAGCGGGAGCCCCCGAGCAGTTCTTC	CASSVGLAGAPEQFF
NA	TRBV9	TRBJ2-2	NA	TGTGCCAGCAGCGTAGGTATGCTGATGTCCGGGGAGCTGTTTTTT	CASSVGMLMSGELFF
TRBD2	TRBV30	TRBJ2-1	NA	TGTGCCTGGAGTGTGACGGGAGGGCCAAGAAGGAAATTCTTC	CAWSVTGGPRRKFF
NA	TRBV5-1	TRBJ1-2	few	TGCGCCAGCAGCATGACACAACTCTATGGCTACACCTTC	CASSMTQLYGYTF
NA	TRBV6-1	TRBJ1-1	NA	TGTGCCAGCAGGGAATCCTCTATGAACACTGAAGCTTTCTTT	CASRESSMNTEAFF
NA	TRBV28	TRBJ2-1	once	TGTGCCAGCAGGTTGTACAATGAGCAGTTCTTC	CASRLYNEQFF